Sequencing of this T cell receptor (beta chain) was carried out in a study of T cell repertoires in cytomegalovirus infection. This CDR3 contains 13 residues. The germline V gene has CDR1 SGHNT and CDR2 YYREEE (reference sequence). Trimming took off 6 bases at V and 6 bases at J, with 13 bases between the two ends. This clonotype was detected a few times. Its antigen is as yet unknown. TCRdb reprocessed the reads with MiXCR, giving one entry per CDR3 protein. Here the sample spans tens of thousands of distinct CDR3 sequences, about 20% being singletons. The V call is TRBV5-4, the J call TRBJ2-1; possibly TRBD1 or TRBD2 for D (5 bases each). Source: CD8+ T cells from cultured PBMCs, taken from culture after CMV antigen stimulation. The receptor comes from a human donor in good health (CMV status not recorded). Some clones in this sample may be carry-over from other donors' samples. The chain's CDR3 is CASMTRGPNEQFF. The CDR3 region has the DNA TGTGCCAGCATGACGAGGGGCCCCAATGAGCAGTTCTTC.